This TCR beta chain was documented in a study of CD39 and CD103 CD8 tumor-infiltrating T cells. Data came from immunoSEQ multiplex PCR; TCRdb stores just in-frame clones and leaves some out. The sample lists about 450 clones; about 70% were seen once. The CDR3 loop spans 13 amino acids. The V and J ends lost 2 bases and 6 bases respectively, with 10 bases between them. Germline V lookup: CDR1 LNHDA, CDR2 SQIVND (reference sequence). The genes are TRBV19 and TRBJ1-1, with D hard to call. The sequencing sample was made of CD39+ CD103+ CD8+ T cells sorted from the tumor. Regarding subset: CD103+CD39+ double-positive CD45RA- CD8 T cells. This receptor was obtained from a human donor with head and neck squamous cell carcinoma. CDR3 in amino acids: CASSIIGGSEAFF. DNA of the CDR3: TGTGCCAGTAGTATAATCGGCGGTTCTGAAGCTTTCTTT. Variable domain in full (rest from reference TRBV19 and TRBJ1-1): DGGITQSPKYLFRKEGQNVTLSCEQNLNHDAMYWYRQDPGQGLRLIYYSQIVNDFQKGDIAEGYSVSREKKESFPLTVTSAQKNPTAFYLCASSIIGGSEAFFGQGTRLTVV.